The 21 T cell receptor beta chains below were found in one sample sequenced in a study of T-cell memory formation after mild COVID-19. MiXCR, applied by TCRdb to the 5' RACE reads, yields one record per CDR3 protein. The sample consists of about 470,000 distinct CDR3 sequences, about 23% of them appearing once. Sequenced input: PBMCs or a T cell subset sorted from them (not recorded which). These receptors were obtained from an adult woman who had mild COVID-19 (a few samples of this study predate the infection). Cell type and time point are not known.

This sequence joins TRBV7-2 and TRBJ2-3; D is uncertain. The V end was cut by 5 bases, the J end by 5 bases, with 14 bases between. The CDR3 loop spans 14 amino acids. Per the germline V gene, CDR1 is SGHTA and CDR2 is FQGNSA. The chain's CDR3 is CASSPYPTQDTQYF. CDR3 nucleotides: TGTGCCAGCAGCCCATACCCTACGCAAGATACGCAGTATTTT.

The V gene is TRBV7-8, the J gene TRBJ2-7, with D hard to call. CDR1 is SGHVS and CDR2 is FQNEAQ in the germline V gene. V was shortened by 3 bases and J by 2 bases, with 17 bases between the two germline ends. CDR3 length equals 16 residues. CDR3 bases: TGTGCCAGCAGCTTTCGTTTCAGGCCTTTTACCTACGAGCAGTACTTC. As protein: CASSFRFRPFTYEQYF.

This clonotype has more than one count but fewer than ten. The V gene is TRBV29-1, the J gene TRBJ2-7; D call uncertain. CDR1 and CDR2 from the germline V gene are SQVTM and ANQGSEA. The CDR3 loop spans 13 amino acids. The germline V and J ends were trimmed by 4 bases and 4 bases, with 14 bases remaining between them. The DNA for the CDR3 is TGCAGCGTTGTTGAGTGGGTAGGGTACGAGCAGTACTTC. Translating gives CSVVEWVGYEQYF.

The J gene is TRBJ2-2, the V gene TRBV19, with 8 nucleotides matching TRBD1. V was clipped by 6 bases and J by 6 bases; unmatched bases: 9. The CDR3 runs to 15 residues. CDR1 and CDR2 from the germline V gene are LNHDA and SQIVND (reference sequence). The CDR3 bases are TGTGCCAGTAGACTAGCAGGGGGCAGCGCCGGGGAGCTGTTTTTT. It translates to CASRLAGGSAGELFF.

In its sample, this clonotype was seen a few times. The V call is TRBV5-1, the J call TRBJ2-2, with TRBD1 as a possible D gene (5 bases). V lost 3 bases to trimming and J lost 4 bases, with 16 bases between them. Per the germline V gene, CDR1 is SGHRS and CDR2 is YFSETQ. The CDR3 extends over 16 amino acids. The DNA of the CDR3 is TGCGCCAGCAGCTCCACCGAGCAGGGCCTCACCGGGGAGCTGTTTTTT. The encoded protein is CASSSTEQGLTGELFF.

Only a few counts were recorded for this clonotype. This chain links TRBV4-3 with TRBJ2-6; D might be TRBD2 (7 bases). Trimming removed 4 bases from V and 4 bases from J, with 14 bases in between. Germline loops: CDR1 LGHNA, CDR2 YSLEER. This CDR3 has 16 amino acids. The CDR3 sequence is CASSPEGGAGANVLTF. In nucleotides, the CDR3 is TGCGCCAGCAGCCCAGAGGGGGGGGCCGGGGCCAACGTCCTGACTTTC.

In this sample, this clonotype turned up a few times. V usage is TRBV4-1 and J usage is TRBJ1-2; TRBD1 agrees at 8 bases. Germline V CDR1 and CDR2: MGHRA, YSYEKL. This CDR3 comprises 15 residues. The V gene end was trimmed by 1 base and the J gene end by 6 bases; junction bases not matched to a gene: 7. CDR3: CASSQGNTGGDGYTF. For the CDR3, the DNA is TGCGCCAGCAGCCAAGGGAACACAGGGGGAGATGGCTACACCTTC.

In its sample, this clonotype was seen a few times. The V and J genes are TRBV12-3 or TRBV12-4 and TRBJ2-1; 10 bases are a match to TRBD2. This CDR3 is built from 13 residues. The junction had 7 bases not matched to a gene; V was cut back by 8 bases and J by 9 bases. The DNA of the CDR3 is TGTGCCAGCGCTGTAGCGGGGGGAAGTGAGCAGTTCTTC. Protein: CASAVAGGSEQFF.

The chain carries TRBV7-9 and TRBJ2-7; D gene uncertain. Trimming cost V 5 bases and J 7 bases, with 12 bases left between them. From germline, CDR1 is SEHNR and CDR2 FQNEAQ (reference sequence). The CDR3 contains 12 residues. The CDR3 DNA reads TGTGCCAGCAGCCCCTCGACCGGAGAGCAGTACTTC. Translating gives CASSPSTGEQYF.

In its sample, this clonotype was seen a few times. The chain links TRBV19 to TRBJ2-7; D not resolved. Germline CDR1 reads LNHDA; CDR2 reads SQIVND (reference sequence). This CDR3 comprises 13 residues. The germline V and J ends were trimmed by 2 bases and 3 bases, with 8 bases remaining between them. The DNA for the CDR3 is TGTGCCAGTAGTATAAGTATCCGCTACGAGCAGTACTTC. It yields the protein CASSISIRYEQYF.

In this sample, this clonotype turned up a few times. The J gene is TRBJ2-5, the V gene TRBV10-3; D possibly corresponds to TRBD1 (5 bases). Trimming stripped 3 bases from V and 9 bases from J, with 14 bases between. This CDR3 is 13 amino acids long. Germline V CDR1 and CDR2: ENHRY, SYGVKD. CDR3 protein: CAISESGPTPQYF. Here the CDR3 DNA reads TGTGCCATCAGTGAATCAGGGCCAACGCCCCAGTACTTC.

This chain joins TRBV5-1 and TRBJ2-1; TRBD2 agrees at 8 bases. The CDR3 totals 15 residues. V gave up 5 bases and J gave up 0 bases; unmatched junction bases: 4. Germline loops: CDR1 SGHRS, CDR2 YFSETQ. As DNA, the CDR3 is TGCGCCAGCAGTTCTAGCGGGCCCTCCTACAATGAGCAGTTCTTC. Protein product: CASSSSGPSYNEQFF.

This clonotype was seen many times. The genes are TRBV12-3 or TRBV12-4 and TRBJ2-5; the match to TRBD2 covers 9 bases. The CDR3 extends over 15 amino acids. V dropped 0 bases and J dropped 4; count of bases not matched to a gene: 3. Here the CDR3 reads CASSLAQAGGETQYF. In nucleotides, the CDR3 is TGTGCCAGCAGTTTAGCGCAAGCGGGGGGAGAGACCCAGTACTTC.

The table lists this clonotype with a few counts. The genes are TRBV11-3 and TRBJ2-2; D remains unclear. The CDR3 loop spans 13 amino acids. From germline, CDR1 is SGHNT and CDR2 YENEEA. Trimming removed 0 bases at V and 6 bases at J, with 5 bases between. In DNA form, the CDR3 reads TGTGCCAGCAGCTTAGATGGTGCCGGGGAGCTGTTTTTT. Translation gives CASSLDGAGELFF.

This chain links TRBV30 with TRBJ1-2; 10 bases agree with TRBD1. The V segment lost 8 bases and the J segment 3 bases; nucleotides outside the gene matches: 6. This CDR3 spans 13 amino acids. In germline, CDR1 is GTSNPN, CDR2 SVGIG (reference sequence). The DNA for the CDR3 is TGTGCCGGGGGGGACAGGGGCGACTATGGCTACACCTTC. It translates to CAGGDRGDYGYTF.

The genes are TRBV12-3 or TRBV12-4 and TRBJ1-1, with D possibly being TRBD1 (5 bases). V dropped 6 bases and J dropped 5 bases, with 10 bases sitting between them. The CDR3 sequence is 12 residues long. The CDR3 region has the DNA TGTGCCAGCAGCATAGACAGAACTGAAGCTTTCTTT. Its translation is CASSIDRTEAFF.

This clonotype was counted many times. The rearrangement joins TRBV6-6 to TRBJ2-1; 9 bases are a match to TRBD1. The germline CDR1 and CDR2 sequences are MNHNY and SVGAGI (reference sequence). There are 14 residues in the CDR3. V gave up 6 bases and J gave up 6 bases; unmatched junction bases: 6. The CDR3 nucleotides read TGTGCCAGCAGCAGGGACAGGGTCGGCAATGAGCAGTTCTTC. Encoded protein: CASSRDRVGNEQFF.

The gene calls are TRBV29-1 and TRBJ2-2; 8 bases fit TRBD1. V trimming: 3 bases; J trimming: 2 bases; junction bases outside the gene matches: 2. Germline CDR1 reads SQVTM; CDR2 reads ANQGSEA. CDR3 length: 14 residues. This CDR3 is CSVDRGLNTGELFF. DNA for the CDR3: TGCAGCGTTGACAGGGGGCTAAACACCGGGGAGCTGTTTTTT.

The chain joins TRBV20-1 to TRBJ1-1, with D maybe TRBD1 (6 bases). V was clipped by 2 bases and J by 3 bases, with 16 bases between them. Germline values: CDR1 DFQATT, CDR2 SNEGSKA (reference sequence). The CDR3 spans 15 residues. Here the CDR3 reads CSARPRGVFYTEAFF. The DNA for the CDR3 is TGCAGTGCTAGACCTAGGGGGGTGTTCTACACTGAAGCTTTCTTT.

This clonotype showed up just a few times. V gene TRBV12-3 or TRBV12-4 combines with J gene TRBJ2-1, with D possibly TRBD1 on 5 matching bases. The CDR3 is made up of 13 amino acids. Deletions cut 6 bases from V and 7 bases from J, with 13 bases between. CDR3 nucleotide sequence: TGTGCCAGCAGAGGGGCCTTAGGGAATGAGCAGTTCTTC. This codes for CASRGALGNEQFF.

CDR3 region: CASSPQTSGSNEQFF. In nucleotides, the CDR3 is TGTGCCAGCTCACCACAGACTAGCGGGAGTAATGAGCAGTTCTTC. The chain recombines TRBV18 with TRBJ2-1; 12 nucleotides line up with TRBD2. The V and J ends lost 1 base and 7 bases, in that order; junction bases with no gene match: 2. This CDR3 region has 15 residues. Germline V gene lookup returns CDR1 KGHSH and CDR2 LQKENI.